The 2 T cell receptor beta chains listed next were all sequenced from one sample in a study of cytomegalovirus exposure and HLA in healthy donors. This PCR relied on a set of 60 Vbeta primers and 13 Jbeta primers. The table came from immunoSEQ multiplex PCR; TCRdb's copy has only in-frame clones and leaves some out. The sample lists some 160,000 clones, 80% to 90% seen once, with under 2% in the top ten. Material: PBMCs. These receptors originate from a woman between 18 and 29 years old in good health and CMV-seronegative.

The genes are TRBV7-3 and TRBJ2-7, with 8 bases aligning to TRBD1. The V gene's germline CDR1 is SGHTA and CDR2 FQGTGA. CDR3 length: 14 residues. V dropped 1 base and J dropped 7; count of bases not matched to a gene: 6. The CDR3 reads CASSLRQGAGEQYF. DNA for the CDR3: TGTGCCAGCAGCTTAAGGCAGGGGGCAGGAGAGCAGTACTTC. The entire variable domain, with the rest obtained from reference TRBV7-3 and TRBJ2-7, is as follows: GAGVSQTPSNKVTEKGKYVELRCDPISGHTALYWYRQSLGQGPEFLIYFQGTGAADDSGLPNDRFFAVRPEGSVSTLKIQRTERGDSAVYLCASSLRQGAGEQYFGPGTRLTVT.

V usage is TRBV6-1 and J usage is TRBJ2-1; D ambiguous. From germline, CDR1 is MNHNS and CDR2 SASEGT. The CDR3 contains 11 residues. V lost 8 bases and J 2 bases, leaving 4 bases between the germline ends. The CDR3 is CASRAYNEQFF. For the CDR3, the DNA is TGTGCCAGCCGGGCCTACAATGAGCAGTTCTTC.